The source of this T cell receptor (beta chain) is a study of radiation and T cells in renal cell carcinoma (dated by TCRdb to the early 2020s). About the investigation overall: The samples were obtained from a clinical trial, where primary renal cell carcinomas were treated with 15 Gy stereotactic body radiation therapy and then removed by nephrectomy 4 weeks afterward. A total of 50 to 55 samples underwent TCR beta sequencing, made up of 25 or so tumors and about 27 peripheral blood samples. Across all 50 or so samples, several million unique CDR3 nucleotide sequences, encoding about 2,700,000 unique CDR3 amino acid sequences, were identified.

What this sample's time point label stands for: baseline pretreatment blood. Taken with the paper, the label for treatment or condition translates to: 15 Gy SBRT to primary tumor, nephrectomy 4 weeks later. Serial peripheral blood from radiation-treated patients was sampled at baseline, 2 weeks and 4 weeks after SBRT to track tumor-enriched clonotypes. All patients had renal cell carcinoma with clear cell pathology. Genomic DNA for TCR sequencing was prepared using the QIAamp DNA Blood Mini Kit (Qiagen). Samples were included in the analyses only if all quality control checks were passed. In the germline V gene, CDR1 corresponds to SGHRS and CDR2 to YFSETQ. V ends up 4 bases short and J 4 bases short, with an unmatched junction base count of 5. The CDR3 covers 13 residues, taking in both the cysteine and the phenylalanine. The retained sequence is limited to the CDR3, 39 bases, with the frame set at the first base.

The study at large found these results: Because pretreatment tumor biopsies were not available, the baseline intratumoral presence of clonotypes could not be determined. In blood, the top tumor clonotypes increased between baseline and 2 weeks post-radiation and then shrank by 4 weeks, which suggests that tumor-resident clones expanded only transiently. Blood repertoire dynamics were not followed beyond 4 weeks after treatment. Effects of radiation dose or scheduling on the TCR repertoire could not be addressed with the single-armed trial design.

To note about this clone: It has no known antigen specificity. Qualities for individual bases were not recorded, and no much larger clone is one base off.

TCR beta libraries were generated from genomic DNA with the immunoSEQ kit, following the manufacturer's recommendations. To prepare the libraries, a first multiplex PCR with proprietary primers was run, followed by a second PCR that added unique barcodes, and a bead cleanup was done after each round. A kit-provided positive control reaction and a negative control reaction were included in every sample batch. The final libraries were assessed on an Agilent 4200 TapeStation D1000 ScreenTape, pooled by volume, and quantified by qPCR. An Illumina NextSeq500 fitted with a MidOutput 150-cycle cartridge performed the sequencing, running 156 Read1 cycles and 15 Index1 cycles with the kit's custom primers. The pooled library was loaded at about 1 pM with roughly 20% PhiX control spiked in. In the paper's pipeline: Vendor-processed data were analyzed in R, with a clonotype defined as all T cells sharing the same CDR3 nucleotide sequence. For clone abundance analyses, frequencies were normalized to the 10,000 most abundant clones in each sample. Public T cell clones, averaging fewer than five per sample, were removed before analysis. Tumor-enriched and baseline blood-enriched clonotypes were defined by at least a 32-fold difference in abundance between compartments. A beta-binomial differential abundance model was used to identify clonotypes that were expanded or contracted between blood time points. The Baroni-Urbani and Buser coefficient was used to measure tumor-blood repertoire similarity, and groups were compared with two-tailed Wilcoxon tests in R. This immuneACCESS table, as held by TCRdb, lists in-frame sequences with V and J called but not all clones. Of the missing ones, under half trace to an unresolved V gene in checked studies; the others have no known cause. That table gives V, J and clone size, and the DNA gave D and trimming. In this sample the table shows some 100,000 clones, approximately 80% of which occur a single time. The ten largest make up around 6.3% of the sample.

The chain was built from TRBV5-1 and TRBJ2-7; TRBD2 aligns with 7 central bases. This receptor was identified in a man between 60 and 75 years old with renal cell carcinoma. The sequences come from blood, collected from a patient whose treatment included radiotherapy and nephrectomy. The nucleotides read TGCGCCAGCAGCAGGAACGGGGGGTACGAGCAGTACTTC. This sequence encodes CASSRNGGYEQYF.